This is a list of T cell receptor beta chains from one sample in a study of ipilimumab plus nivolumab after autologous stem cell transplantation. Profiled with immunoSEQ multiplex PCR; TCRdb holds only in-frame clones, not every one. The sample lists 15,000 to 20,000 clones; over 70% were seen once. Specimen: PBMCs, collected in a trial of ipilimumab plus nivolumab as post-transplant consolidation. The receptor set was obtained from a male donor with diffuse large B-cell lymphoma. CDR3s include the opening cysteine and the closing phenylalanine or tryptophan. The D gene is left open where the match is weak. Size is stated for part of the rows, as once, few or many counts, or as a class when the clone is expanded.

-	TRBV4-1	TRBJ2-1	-	TGCGCCAGCAGCCCCCAAGGGGGGTACAATGAGCAGTTCTTC	CASSPQGGYNEQFF
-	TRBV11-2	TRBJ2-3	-	TGTGCCAGCAGCTTAGTGGGGGTAGGCACAGATACGCAGTATTTT	CASSLVGVGTDTQYF
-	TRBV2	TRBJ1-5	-	TGTGCCAGCAGTGAAGCTTCGGGGGTTAGTCAGCCCCAGCATTTT	CASSEASGVSQPQHF
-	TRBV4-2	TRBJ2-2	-	TGTGCCAGCAGCCCGAACACCGGGGAGCTGTTTTTT	CASSPNTGELFF
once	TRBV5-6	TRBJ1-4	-	TGTGCCAGCAGCTTGGCCGGGGCGCCCCTGGGGTCTAATGAAAAACTGTTTTTT	CASSLAGAPLGSNEKLFF
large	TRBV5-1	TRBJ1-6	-	TGCGCCAGCAGCTTGGATTGGGCAGAAGCCGGTAGTTCACCCCTCCACTTT	CASSLDWAEAGSSPLHF
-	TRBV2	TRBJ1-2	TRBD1	TGTGCCAGCAGGATGGGACAGGGCTATGGCTACACCTTC	CASRMGQGYGYTF
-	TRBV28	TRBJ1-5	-	TGTGCCAGCGGGGGGGGAGGGGAAGGGGATCAGCCCCAGCATTTT	CASGGGGEGDQPQHF
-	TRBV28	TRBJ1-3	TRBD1	TGTGCCAGCAGGCCGGGACAGGGTATAAACACCATATATTTT	CASRPGQGINTIYF
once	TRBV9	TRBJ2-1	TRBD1	TGTGCCAGCAGCGGGACAGGGACCTACAATGAGCAGTTCTTC	CASSGTGTYNEQFF
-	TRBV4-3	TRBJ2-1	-	TGCGCCAGCAGCCAAGATCCTCCTCGGGGGAGCTCCTACAATGAGCAGTTCTTC	CASSQDPPRGSSYNEQFF
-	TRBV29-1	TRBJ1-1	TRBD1	TGCAGCGTGTCAGGGGGCGAGGGCACTGAAGCTTTCTTT	CSVSGGEGTEAFF
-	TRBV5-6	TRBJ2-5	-	TGTGCCAGCAGCTTGGCGGAGACCCAGTACTTC	CASSLAETQYF
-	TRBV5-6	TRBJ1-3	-	TGTGCCAGCAGCCCTCGGGGGACTGGAAACACCATATATTTT	CASSPRGTGNTIYF
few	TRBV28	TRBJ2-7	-	TGTGCCAGCAGCCCAGACTGGCAGAGCTCCTACGAGCAGTACTTC	CASSPDWQSSYEQYF
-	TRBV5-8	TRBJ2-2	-	TGTGCCAGCAGCTTAGTTTGGGGCAGCAACACCGGGGAGCTGTTTTTT	CASSLVWGSNTGELFF
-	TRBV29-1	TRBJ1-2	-	TGCAGCGTTGAAGGGACCCTCGATGGCTACACCTTC	CSVEGTLDGYTF
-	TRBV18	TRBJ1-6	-	TGTGCCAGCTCACCACAGGGGCACGGGAATTCACCCCTCCACTTT	CASSPQGHGNSPLHF
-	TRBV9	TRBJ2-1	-	TGTGCCAGCAGCGTACGGGCAGGGGAGTACAATGAGCAGTTCTTC	CASSVRAGEYNEQFF
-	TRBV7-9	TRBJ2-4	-	TGTGCCAGCAGCTTAGTGCGGGTAACAGGGGAGGGGACCAAAAACATTCAGTACTTC	CASSLVRVTGEGTKNIQYF
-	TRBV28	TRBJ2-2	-	TGTGCCAGCAGTTTACAGCTCCCGGACCCGAGGGGTGGGGGCTCGGGTGTCACCGGGGAGCTGTTTTTT	CASSLQLPDPRGGGSGVTGELFF
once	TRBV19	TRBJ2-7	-	TGTGCCAGTAGTCCTGGCGGCTACGAGCAGTACTTC	CASSPGGYEQYF
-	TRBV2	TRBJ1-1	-	TGTGCCAGCAGGTGGGACCCTTGGTGGAACACTGAAGCTTTCTTT	CASRWDPWWNTEAFF
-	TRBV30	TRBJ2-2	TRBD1	TGTGCCTCGACCCCCGGAAGGACAGGGGTCACCGGGGAGCTGTTTTTT	CASTPGRTGVTGELFF
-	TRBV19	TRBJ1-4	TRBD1	TGTGCCAGTAGCGACAGGGCCATATGGAATGAAAAACTGTTTTTT	CASSDRAIWNEKLFF
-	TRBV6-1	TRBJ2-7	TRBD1	TGTGCCAGCTACAGGGGAGTCGACGAGCAGTACTTC	CASYRGVDEQYF
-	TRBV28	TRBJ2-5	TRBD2	TGTGCCAGCAGTCTGCGACTAGCGGGGGGAGAGACCCAGTACTTC	CASSLRLAGGETQYF